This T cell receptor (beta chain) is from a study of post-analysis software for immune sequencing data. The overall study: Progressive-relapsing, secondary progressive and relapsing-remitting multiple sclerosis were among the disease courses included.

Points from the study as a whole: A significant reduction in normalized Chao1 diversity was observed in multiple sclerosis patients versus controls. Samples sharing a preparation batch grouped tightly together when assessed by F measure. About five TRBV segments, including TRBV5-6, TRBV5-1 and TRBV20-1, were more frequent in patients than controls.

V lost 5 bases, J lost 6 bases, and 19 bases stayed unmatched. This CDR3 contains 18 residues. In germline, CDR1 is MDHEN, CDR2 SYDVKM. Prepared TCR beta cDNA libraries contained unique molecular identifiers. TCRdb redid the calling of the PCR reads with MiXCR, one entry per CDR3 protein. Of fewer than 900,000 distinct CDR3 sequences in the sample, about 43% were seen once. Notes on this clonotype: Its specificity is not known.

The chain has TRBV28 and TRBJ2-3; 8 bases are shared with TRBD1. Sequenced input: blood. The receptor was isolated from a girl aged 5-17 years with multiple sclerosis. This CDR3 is CASSLHGITTGDSDTQYF. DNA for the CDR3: TGTGCCAGCAGTCTCCATGGAATTACGACAGGGGATTCGGATACGCAGTATTTT.